This TCR beta chain was identified during a study of blood T cell repertoires in COVID-19. Looking at the study overall: The United States, Italy and Spain provided the acute and convalescent COVID-19 samples. From T cells, B-cell-depleted T cells, or PBMCs came the material, which was cDNA or gDNA.

The length of the CDR3 is 13 residues. J gave up 13 bases and V 0 bases, and 5 bases lay outside the gene matches. The V gene's germline CDR1 is GTSNPN and CDR2 SVGIG (reference sequence). The Seattle site enrolled patients during active infection and followed them longitudinally. Authors' processing steps: By means of reference gene primer amplification, nucleated cell counts were estimated. The repertoire was sequenced with immunoSEQ multiplex PCR; TCRdb's copy has only in-frame clones and lacks some. That table is the source of V, J and clone size, and D and trimming were worked out from the DNA. The sample contains approximately 150,000 clones, roughly 91% of which appear only once.

Sample: peripheral blood. V is TRBV30 and J is TRBJ1-6; 8 nucleotides align to TRBD1. The sequence derives from a man younger than 35 with COVID-19, enrolled during active disease. The CDR3 loop is CAWSVRDRSPLHF. CDR3 nucleotide sequence: TGTGCCTGGAGTGTAAGGGACAGGTCCCCCCTCCACTTT.